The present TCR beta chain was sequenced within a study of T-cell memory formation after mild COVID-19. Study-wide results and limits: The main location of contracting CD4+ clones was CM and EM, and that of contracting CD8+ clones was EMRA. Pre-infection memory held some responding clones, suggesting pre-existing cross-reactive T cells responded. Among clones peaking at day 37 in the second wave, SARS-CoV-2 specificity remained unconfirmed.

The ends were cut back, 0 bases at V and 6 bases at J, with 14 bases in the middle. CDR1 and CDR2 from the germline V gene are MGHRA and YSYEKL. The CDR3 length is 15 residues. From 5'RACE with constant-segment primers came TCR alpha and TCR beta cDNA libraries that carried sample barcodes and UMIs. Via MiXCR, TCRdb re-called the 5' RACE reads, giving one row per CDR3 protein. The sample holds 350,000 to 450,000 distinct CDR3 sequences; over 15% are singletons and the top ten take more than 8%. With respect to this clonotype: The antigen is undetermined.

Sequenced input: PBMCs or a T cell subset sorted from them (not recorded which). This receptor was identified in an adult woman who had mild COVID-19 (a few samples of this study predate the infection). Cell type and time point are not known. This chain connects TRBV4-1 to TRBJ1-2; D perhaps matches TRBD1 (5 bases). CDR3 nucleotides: TGCGCCAGCAGCCAAGATTTCAGGGTTAGTAATGGCTACACCTTC. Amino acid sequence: CASSQDFRVSNGYTF.